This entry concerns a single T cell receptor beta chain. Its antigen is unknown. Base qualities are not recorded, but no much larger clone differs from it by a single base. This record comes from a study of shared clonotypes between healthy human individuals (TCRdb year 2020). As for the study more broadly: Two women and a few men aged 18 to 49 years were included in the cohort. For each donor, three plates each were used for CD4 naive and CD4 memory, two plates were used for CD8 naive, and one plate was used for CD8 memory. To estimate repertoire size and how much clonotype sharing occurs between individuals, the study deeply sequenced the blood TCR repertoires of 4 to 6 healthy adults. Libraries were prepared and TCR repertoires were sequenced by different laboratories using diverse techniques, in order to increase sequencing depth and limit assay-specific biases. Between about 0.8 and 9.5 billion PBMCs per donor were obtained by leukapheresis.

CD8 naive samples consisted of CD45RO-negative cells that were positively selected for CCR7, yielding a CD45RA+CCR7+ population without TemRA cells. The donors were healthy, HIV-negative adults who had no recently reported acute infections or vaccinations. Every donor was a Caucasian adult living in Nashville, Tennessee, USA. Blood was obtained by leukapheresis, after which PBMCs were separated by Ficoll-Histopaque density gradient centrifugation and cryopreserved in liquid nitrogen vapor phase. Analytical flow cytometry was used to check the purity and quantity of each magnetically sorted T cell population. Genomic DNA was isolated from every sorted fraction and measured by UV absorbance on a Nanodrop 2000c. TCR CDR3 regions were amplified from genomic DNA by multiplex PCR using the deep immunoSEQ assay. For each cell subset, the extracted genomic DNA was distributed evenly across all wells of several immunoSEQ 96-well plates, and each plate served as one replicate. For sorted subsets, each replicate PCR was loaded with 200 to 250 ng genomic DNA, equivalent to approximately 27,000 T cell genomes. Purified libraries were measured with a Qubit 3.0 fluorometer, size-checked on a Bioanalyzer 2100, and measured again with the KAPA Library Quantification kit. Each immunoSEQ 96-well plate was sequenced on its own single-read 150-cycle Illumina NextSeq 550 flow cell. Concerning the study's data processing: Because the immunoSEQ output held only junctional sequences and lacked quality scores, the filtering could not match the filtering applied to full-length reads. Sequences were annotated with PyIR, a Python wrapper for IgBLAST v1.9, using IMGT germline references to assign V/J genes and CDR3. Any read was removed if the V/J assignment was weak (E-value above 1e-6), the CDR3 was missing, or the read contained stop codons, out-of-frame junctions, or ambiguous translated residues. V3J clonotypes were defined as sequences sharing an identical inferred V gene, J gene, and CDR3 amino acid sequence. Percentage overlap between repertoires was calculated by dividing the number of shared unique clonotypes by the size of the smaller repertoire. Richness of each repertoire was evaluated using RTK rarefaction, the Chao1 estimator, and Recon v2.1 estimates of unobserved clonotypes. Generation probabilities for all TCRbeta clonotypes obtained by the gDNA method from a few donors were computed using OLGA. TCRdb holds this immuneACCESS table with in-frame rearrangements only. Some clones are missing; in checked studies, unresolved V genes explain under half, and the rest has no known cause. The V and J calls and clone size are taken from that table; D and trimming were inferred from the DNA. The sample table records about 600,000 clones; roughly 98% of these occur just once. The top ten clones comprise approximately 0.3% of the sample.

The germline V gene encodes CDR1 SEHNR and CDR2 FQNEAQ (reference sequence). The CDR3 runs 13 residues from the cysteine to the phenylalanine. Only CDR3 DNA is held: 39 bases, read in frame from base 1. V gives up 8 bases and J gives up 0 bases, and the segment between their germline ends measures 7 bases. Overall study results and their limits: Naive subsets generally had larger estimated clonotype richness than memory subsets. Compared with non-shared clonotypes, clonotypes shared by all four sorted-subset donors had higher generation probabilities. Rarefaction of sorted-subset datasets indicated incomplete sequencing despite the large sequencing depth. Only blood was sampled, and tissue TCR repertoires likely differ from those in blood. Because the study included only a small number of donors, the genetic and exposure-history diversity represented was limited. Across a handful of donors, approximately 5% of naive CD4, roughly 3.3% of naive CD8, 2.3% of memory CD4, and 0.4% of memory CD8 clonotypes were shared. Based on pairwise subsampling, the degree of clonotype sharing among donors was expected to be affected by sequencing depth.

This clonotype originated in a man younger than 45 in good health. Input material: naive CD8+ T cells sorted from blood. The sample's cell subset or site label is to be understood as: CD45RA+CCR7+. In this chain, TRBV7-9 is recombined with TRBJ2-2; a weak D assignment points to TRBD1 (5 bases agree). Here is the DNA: TGTGCCAGCGGGGCCTCGAACACCGGGGAGCTGTTTTTT. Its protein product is CASGASNTGELFF.